This T cell receptor (beta chain) is drawn from a study of beta chain features in type 1 diabetes. Whole-study context: There was similarity between patients and healthy donors in age, gender and cell yields. Across every sample, about 110 million sorted cells were examined in total.

Regarding this clone: As yet, its antigen is unknown.

CDR3 size: 13 residues. Germline V gene sequence: CDR1 SGHTA, CDR2 FQGNSA. Trimming removed 6 bases from V and 1 base from J, with 9 bases in between. cDNA synthesis used the whole RNA isolate, giving expressed TCRB sequences. Profiled with immunoSEQ multiplex PCR; TCRdb holds only in-frame clones, not every one. The sample carries about 650,000 clones, under 15% recorded once. Study-level results: The naive, central memory and Treg TCRB repertoires looked more alike in patients than they did in healthy donors. In all four CD4+ subsets, TCRB CDR3 length was significantly, moderately reduced in type 1 diabetes.

This rearrangement joins TRBV7-2 to TRBJ1-1; D is unresolved. The sequence was collected from a man under 40 with type 1 diabetes. Sequenced material: naive CD4+ T cells from blood. CDR3 sequence (DNA): TGTGCCAGCAGGCTTCAGTCGAACACTGAAGCTTTCTTT. Its translation is CASRLQSNTEAFF.